What follows describes a single T cell receptor (beta chain). Its target antigen remains unknown. Base qualities are not at hand, and no much larger clone is one base apart. The library was obtained by the immunoSEQ multiplex PCR assay. As for the authors' bioinformatics: A statistical classification framework was built for diagnosing cytomegalovirus status from the catalog of TCR beta chain sequences. What TCRdb holds here is the immuneACCESS table cut down to in-frame rearrangements. Part of the clones is not present; checked against another copy, under half of the missing clones reflect an unresolved V gene, and the others are unexplained. V, J and clone size are taken as reported in that table, and D and trimming were inferred from the DNA itself. In all, the sample holds over 250,000 clones, and 65% to 90% of those were seen once. Of the sample, approximately 1% is held by the ten largest clones.

The donors belonged to the validation cohort of about 120 subjects, which was separate from the approximately 700-subject first cohort. The source of the sample is a study of cytomegalovirus exposure and HLA in healthy donors (dated by TCRdb to about 2017). General notes on the study: According to a later analysis, the 120 or so validation repertoires were produced on the same platform as the roughly 600 repertoires of the first cohort. The study aimed to test whether cataloging public T cell receptors could reveal signatures of past pathogen exposure. The study combined high-throughput TCR immunosequencing, statistical association of individual TCRs with disease status, and machine learning to predict cytomegalovirus infection status. Besides the first cohort of under 700 subjects, a separate validation cohort made up of 120 different subjects was used.

Measured from the cysteine to the phenylalanine, the CDR3 is 14 residues long. Just CDR3 DNA is preserved here, 42 bases in frame from base 1. V is trimmed back by 1 base and J by 4 bases, and the junction contains 2 bases that no gene match accounts for. For CDR1 and CDR2, the germline V gene (reference sequence) lists GTSNPN and SVGIG. The full study reports these points: In a later analysis, TCRs clustered in the first cohort were found to also tend to co-occur in the approximately 110 validation repertoires, with over 90% of cluster scores above 0. A later analysis had no HLA typing for the validation cohort, so co-occurrence there was scored across all 120 repertoires. The classifier was reported to diagnose cytomegalovirus status with high specificity and sensitivity in both the original and validation cohorts. Most TCR sequences were observed very rarely across donors, whereas some public TCRs were present in many individuals. In vitro tests confirmed that a few of the cytomegalovirus-associated TCR beta chains recognize cytomegalovirus antigens. According to the authors, the approach could potentially be generalized to other disease states and immunological phenotypes. A total of roughly 160 TCR beta chains were listed by the study as associated with cytomegalovirus.

The chain was built from TRBV30 and TRBJ2-1; 9 nucleotides in the junction match TRBD1. The specimen was PBMCs. The receptor's source is a woman under 30 in good health and CMV-seronegative. The DNA sequence follows: TGTGCCTGGAGTGCCGGGACAGGGTACAATGAGCAGTTCTTC. Translated, this is CAWSAGTGYNEQFF. The reference TRBV30 and TRBJ2-1 proteins fill in what lies around the CDR3, so the full variable domain reads SQTIHQWPATLVQPVGSPLSLECTVEGTSNPNLYWYRQAAGRGLQLLFYSVGIGQISSEVPQNLSASRPQDRQFILSSKKLLLSDSGFYLCAWSAGTGYNEQFFGPGTRLTVL.